This T cell receptor (beta chain) was captured in a study of human T cells and chemical hapten exposure. About the study: The cohort included alopecia areata under or over 50% scalp, totalis and universalis.

Time point in this sample: pre-sensitization, week 0. The treatment is: therapeutic diphenylcyclopropenone sensitization with weekly scalp DPC. Unfractionated whole blood was the source of the extracted total RNA. To note about this clonotype: Its antigen is undetermined.

This CDR3 is 17 amino acids long. V lost 3 bases, J lost 9 bases, and 13 bases stayed unmatched. The germline gives CDR1 SGHAT, CDR2 FQNNGV. TCRdb fed the RACE reads into MiXCR, producing one record per CDR3 protein. The sample consists of about 34,000 distinct CDR3 sequences, around 10% of them appearing once. Overall study findings and caveats: TCRs at high frequency, those above 1 in 1000, did not change with DPC sensitization.

The source of this sequence is a man aged 50-60 years with alopecia areata. Some clones in this sample may be carry-over from other donors' samples. The chain is built from TRBV11-2 and TRBJ2-1, with TRBD2 identical over 11 bases. This specimen consisted of whole blood, obtained in connection with sensitization to the hapten diphenylcyclopropenone (DPC). The CDR3 region is CASSFSMTSGKGSEQFF. In DNA, the CDR3 is TGTGCCAGCAGCTTTTCCATGACTAGCGGGAAGGGTAGTGAGCAGTTCTTC.